The T cell receptor beta chain under discussion was sequenced for a study of identical twins. Findings and limits, study-wide: Low generation-probability sequences were in excess among twin-shared out-of-frame alpha sequences. Models underestimated how often monozygotic twins shared out-of-frame TCR alpha. Invariant T cells like MAIT and iNKT could partly confound the zero-insertion analyses.

The germline V and J ends were trimmed by 8 bases and 8 bases, with 25 bases remaining between them. The CDR3 spans 16 residues. TCRdb ran MiXCR on the 5' RACE reads and lists one entry per CDR3 protein. Of about 530,000 distinct CDR3 sequences in the sample, about a fifth were seen once. Details on this clonotype: Its antigen is as yet unknown.

These sequences were also reported in another study, on yellow fever vaccine responses in identical twins. According to that study: Convergence reportedly seemed to mark part of the twins' vaccine T cell response, with personalization marking the rest.

The sample was CD4+ T cells sorted from blood. The chain uses TRBV12-3 or TRBV12-4 and TRBJ2-1, with a tentative D call TRBD2 (5 bases). The clonotype originates from a woman younger than 35 in good health. DNA of the CDR3: TGTGCCAGCGGCGCCGGGGAGCCCATGAGTCTTTATGAGCAGTTCTTC. Protein: CASGAGEPMSLYEQFF.